These 11 T cell receptor beta chains were all obtained from the same sample, sequenced in a study of T cells after yellow fever vaccination. TCRdb re-called the 5' RACE reads with MiXCR, one entry per CDR3 protein. In the table there are some 560,000 distinct CDR3 sequences, about 19% of which are singletons. Sequencing used PBMCs, obtained 15 days after the yellow fever booster vaccination. These receptors were collected from a man aged 25-45 years who received the YFV17D yellow fever vaccine.

This chain's CDR3 is CATSDPDIYEQYF. The CDR3, as DNA: TGTGCCACCAGTGACCCGGACATCTACGAGCAGTACTTC. The genes are TRBV24-1 and TRBJ2-7; D might be TRBD1 (5 bases). Germline loops: CDR1 KGHDR, CDR2 SFDVKD. V lost 4 bases and J 3 bases, leaving 9 bases between the germline ends. The CDR3 covers 13 residues.

This clonotype was picked up a small number of times. The gene calls are TRBV5-1 and TRBJ1-2, with D perhaps matching TRBD1 (6 bases). CDR1 is SGHRS, CDR2 YFSETQ, per germline. Between the trimmed V and J ends, which lost 0 bases and 5 bases, there was a span of 11 bases. CDR3 size: 14 residues. This chain's CDR3 is CASSLEWDTYGYTF. CDR3 DNA: TGCGCCAGCAGCTTGGAATGGGACACTTATGGCTACACCTTC.

The table lists this clonotype with a few counts. This chain links TRBV20-1 with TRBJ2-7; perhaps D is TRBD1 or TRBD2 (5 bases each). The CDR3 is made up of 13 amino acids. Trimming shortened V by 7 bases and J by 4 bases, and 17 bases separated the two germline ends. Per germline, CDR1 DFQATT and CDR2 SNEGSKA (reference sequence). The CDR3 sequence: CSVPHGTTYEQYF. CDR3 DNA: TGCAGTGTCCCCCACGGGACGACTTACGAGCAGTACTTC.

The chain's CDR3 is CASSQRTSGKTGELFF. CDR3 bases: TGTGCCAGCAGTCAACGGACTAGCGGGAAAACCGGGGAGCTGTTTTTT. This chain joins TRBV6-1 and TRBJ2-2; 12 bases are a match to TRBD2. The V gene's germline CDR1 is MNHNS and CDR2 SASEGT. V was clipped by 5 bases and J by 5 bases; unmatched bases: 6. This CDR3 comprises 16 residues.

This clonotype was found many times. The chain recombines TRBV7-9 with TRBJ2-7; the match to TRBD2 covers 9 bases. CDR3 length: 15 amino acids. V lost 3 bases, J lost 6 bases, and 9 bases stayed unmatched. Germline V gene data show CDR1 as SEHNR and CDR2 as FQNEAQ (reference sequence). Written as DNA, the CDR3 is TGTGCCAGCAGCTTGGGAGCGGGAGGAATGGGCGAGCAGTACTTC. Amino acids: CASSLGAGGMGEQYF. Full variable domain (remainder filled in from reference TRBV7-9 and TRBJ2-7): DTGVSQNPRHKITKRGQNVTFRCDPISEHNRLYWYRQTLGQGPEFLTYFQNEAQLEKSRLLSDRFSAERPKGSFSTLEIQRTEQGDSAMYLCASSLGAGGMGEQYFGPGTRLTVT.

This clonotype was counted between two and nine times. The CDR3 region has the DNA TGTGCCACCAGCAGAGAGGTTCGCTCCTACAATGAGCAGTTCTTC. As protein: CATSREVRSYNEQFF. This chain joins TRBV15 and TRBJ2-1; D unclear. V gave up 0 bases and J gave up 0 bases, with 6 bases separating them. Germline V gene lookup returns CDR1 LNHNV and CDR2 YYDKDF (reference sequence). This CDR3 is 15 amino acids long.

This clonotype appeared a few times. The gene calls are TRBV2 and TRBJ2-7; a weak D match, TRBD2 (8 bases). Germline V lookup: CDR1 SNHLY, CDR2 FYNNEI. The CDR3 contains 17 residues. With 10 bases removed from V and 2 bases from J, the gap between germline ends came to 27 bases. The CDR3, as DNA: TGTGCCACCTTCGGACAGGCGACTAGCGCAAAAGCCTACGAGCAGTACTTC. Its translation: CATFGQATSAKAYEQYF.

This chain uses TRBV15 with TRBJ2-1; possible D gene TRBD1, 5 bases. The CDR3 is 14 amino acids. Trimming stripped 3 bases from V and 5 bases from J, with 11 bases between. CDR1 and CDR2 (germline): LNHNV, YYDKDF (reference sequence). CDR3 loop: CATSSQGINNEQFF. The CDR3, as DNA: TGTGCCACCAGCAGCCAGGGTATAAACAATGAGCAGTTCTTC. The variable domain in full, with the rest retrieved from reference TRBV15 and TRBJ2-1, is DAMVIQNPRYQVTQFGKPVTLSCSQTLNHNVMYWYQQKSSQAPKLLFHYYDKDFNNEADTPDNFQSRRPNTSFCFLDIRSPGLGDTAMYLCATSSQGINNEQFFGPGTRLTVL.

The chain uses TRBV7-2 and TRBJ2-7; TRBD2 agrees at 13 bases. V dropped 6 bases and J dropped 5; count of bases not matched to a gene: 10. Germline V CDR1 and CDR2: SGHTA, FQGNSA. The CDR3 has 16 amino acids. For the CDR3, the DNA is TGTGCCAGCAGGCGGACTAGCGGGAGATCTGTGGACGAGCAGTACTTC. Amino acid sequence: CASRRTSGRSVDEQYF.

This clonotype was seen a few times. The V gene is TRBV21-1, the J gene TRBJ1-5. TRBV21-1 is termed a pseudogene. The CDR3 totals 16 residues. Here the CDR3 reads CASSKRGGWSNQPQHF. CDR3 DNA: TGTGCCAGCAGCAAACGCGGGGGTTGGAGCAATCAGCCCCAGCATTTT.

The chain couples TRBV28 to TRBJ2-5; weak D call: TRBD1 (5 bases). CDR1 and CDR2 from the germline V gene are MDHEN and SYDVKM. With 6 bases removed from V and 5 bases from J, the gap between germline ends came to 13 bases. The CDR3 totals 13 residues. The CDR3 DNA is TGTGCCAGCAGCCAAACAGGTCCCGAGACCCAGTACTTC. Translating it yields CASSQTGPETQYF. The whole variable domain, filled in from reference TRBV28 and TRBJ2-5, reads DVKVTQSSRYLVKRTGEKVFLECVQDMDHENMFWYRQDPGLGLRLIYFSYDVKMKEKGDIPEGYSVSREKKERFSLILESASTNQTSMYLCASSQTGPETQYFGPGTRLLVL.